This is a list of T cell receptor beta chains from one sample in a study of T cell repertoires in cytomegalovirus infection. TCRdb re-analysed the reads in MiXCR, keeping a single row per CDR3 protein. The data show roughly 250,000 distinct CDR3 sequences, with 20% to 25% seen just once and about 20% held by the top ten. Sequenced material: CD8+ T cells from PBMCs. All receptors derive from a human donor in good health (CMV status not recorded). Some clones in this sample may be carry-over from other donors' samples. The CDR3 runs from the conserved cysteine through the conserved F or W.

v_call	j_call	cdr3_aa
TRBV15	TRBJ2-7	CATSIERTDSYEQYF
TRBV12-3/TRBV12-4	TRBJ2-7	CASSLGQRYEQYF
TRBV30	TRBJ2-7	CAWSVVRGSYEQYF
TRBV7-9	TRBJ1-1	CASSSGQLNTEAFF
TRBV7-8	TRBJ2-2	CASSLGDGELFF
TRBV29-1	TRBJ2-2	CSGELNTGELFF
TRBV7-9	TRBJ1-1	CASSLAKGGAGDEAFF
TRBV7-9	TRBJ2-1	CASSPRGVDEQFF
TRBV28	TRBJ1-1	CASSYGTGRGRNTEAFF
TRBV20-1	TRBJ2-3	CSASSGGPTDTQYF
TRBV4-2	TRBJ2-7	CASSQEGTADYEQYF
TRBV28	TRBJ1-1	CASSSVGHTEAFF
TRBV19	TRBJ1-2	CATQLGGGGYTF
TRBV19	TRBJ1-1	CASSIARGMNTEAFF
TRBV29-1	TRBJ2-1	CSVGMWGLHNEQFF
TRBV7-2	TRBJ1-2	CASSPGQGDYGYTF
TRBV25-1	TRBJ2-5	CASSEYPETQYF
TRBV9	TRBJ2-3	CASSVEGGTDTQYF
TRBV30	TRBJ2-5	CAWSPLGLAGETQYF
TRBV24-1	TRBJ2-3	CATSDQTGTSTDTQYF
TRBV28	TRBJ1-1	CASRILGMAEAFF
TRBV5-8	TRBJ2-7	CASSLTGVLYEQYF
TRBV6-5	TRBJ2-7	CASSYSGTGGAEQYF
TRBV20-1	TRBJ2-7	CSASSAGQGYEQYF
TRBV7-2	TRBJ1-2	CASSYTGPPRNGYTF
TRBV9	TRBJ1-4	CASSVNDGSLNEKLFF
TRBV29-1	TRBJ1-1	CSVEGLMNTEAFF
TRBV9	TRBJ2-3	CASSGKYSGGPGTQYF
TRBV20-1	TRBJ2-1	CSASEARVPPGGSYNEQFF
TRBV29-1	TRBJ2-5	CSVEWTLRETQYF
TRBV7-2	TRBJ2-7	CASSPFGGDLDYEQYF
TRBV4-1	TRBJ1-2	CASSQDRGGAGGYTF
TRBV5-1	TRBJ2-1	CASSWTGANEQFF
TRBV12-3/TRBV12-4	TRBJ2-7	CASSYTSGGPYEQYF
TRBV6-5	TRBJ2-1	CASSYSTSGYNEQFF
TRBV27	TRBJ2-7	CASSNGGSYEQYF
TRBV7-4	TRBJ1-4	CASSLRQTSTNEKLFF
TRBV7-4	TRBJ2-1	CASSLVSDNEQFF
TRBV5-6	TRBJ2-5	CASSLDGGAIETQYF
TRBV7-6	TRBJ1-3	CASSLGAPSGNTIYF
TRBV5-1	TRBJ1-2	CASSLETGGVYGYTF
TRBV7-9	TRBJ2-7	CASSFPGGPYEQYF
TRBV11-2	TRBJ1-1	CASSLVTGGNTEAFF
TRBV5-1	TRBJ2-5	CASSSRERGPRETQYF
TRBV28	TRBJ2-2	CASSLAITGELFF